These 22 T cell receptor beta chains share one sample of origin, sequenced in a study of tumor-infiltrating lymphocytes in primary liver carcinoma. Starting material of 500 ng total RNA yielded TCR beta cDNA via a constant-region primer. Sequencing libraries for TCR beta derived from three nested multiplex PCR rounds that used slightly modified ARM-PCR. For 10 cycles apiece, the opening two PCR rounds ran with TRBV1-TRBV30 forward primers and a C-beta reverse primer. TCRdb processed the multiplex PCR reads anew with MiXCR; each CDR3 protein has one entry. The table has around 54,000 distinct CDR3 sequences, over 70% seen once. Co-extracting RNA and DNA was done with roughly 17-34 mg of unsorted bulk tissue as input. Material: liver tumor tissue from sampling region 2. Subset given: tumor region T2, inferior pole. These receptors all stem from a man between 35 and 55 years old with primary liver carcinoma and hepatitis B virus infection.

This clonotype was seen once. This chain connects TRBV11-2 to TRBJ2-5; D is ambiguous. V was trimmed by 8 bases and J by 8 bases, leaving 18 bases between them. Looked up from germline, CDR1 is SGHAT and CDR2 is FQNNGV. This CDR3 region has 13 residues. The CDR3 DNA is TGTGCCAGCCAACACGTCACCCTGGGTACCCAGTACTTC. This encodes CASQHVTLGTQYF.

The chain has TRBV12-3 or TRBV12-4 and TRBJ2-3; the D gene is possibly TRBD1 (6 bases). Trimming shortened V by 7 bases and J by 1 base, and 6 bases separated the two germline ends. CDR3 length: 12 amino acids. The CDR3 DNA sequence: TGTGCCAGCAACAGGGGCACAGATACGCAGTATTTT. Its translation is CASNRGTDTQYF.

This clonotype was counted only a few times. It is likely a read error, because the conserved phenylalanine at the end of the CDR3 is missing. The genes are TRBV10-2 and TRBJ2-7; D is ambiguous. Germline CDR1 is WSHSY and CDR2 is SAAADI. This CDR3 has 15 amino acids. CDR3 sequence (DNA): TGTGCCAGCAGTGAGTCTTCGGGTTATGCCTACGAGCAGTACTCC. This codes for CASSESSGYAYEQYS.

On this clonotype: At one end, the junction sequence differs from germline, possibly due to a read error. The chain recombines TRBV7-8 with TRBJ2-7; 8 nucleotides match TRBD1. The CDR3 loop spans 13 amino acids. CDR1 and CDR2 from the germline V gene are SGHVS and FQNEAQ. The CDR3 nucleotides are TGTGCCAGCAGCAGTGACAGGGGTGTCGAGCAATATTTC. It yields the protein CASSSDRGVEQYF.

By frequency in the sample, this clonotype is medium-sized (0.01 to 0.1%). The J gene is TRBJ2-7, the V gene TRBV10-3; D not resolved. Germline values: CDR1 ENHRY, CDR2 SYGVKD. The CDR3 is made up of 11 amino acids. V shed 3 bases and J shed 6 bases, with 6 bases lying between them. The CDR3 reads CAISEWSEQYF. The CDR3, as DNA: TGTGCCATCAGTGAATGGTCCGAGCAGTACTTC.

This chain uses TRBV2 with TRBJ2-1; D gene unclear. This CDR3 contains 15 residues. The germline V gene has CDR1 SNHLY and CDR2 FYNNEI. V was pared by 0 bases and J by 12 bases, with 18 bases between. The CDR3 DNA follows: TGTGCCAGCAGTGAAGCCCCGTTCTCAGGTGATGGGCAGTTCTTC. Amino acids: CASSEAPFSGDGQFF. Using reference TRBV2 and TRBJ2-1 for the parts outside the CDR3, the full variable domain is EPEVTQTPSHQVTQMGQEVILRCVPISNHLYFYWYRQILGQKVEFLVSFYNNEISEKSEIFDDQFSVERPDGSNFTLKIRSTKLEDSAMYFCASSEAPFSGDGQFFGPGTRLTVL.

Points on this clonotype: Mismatch with germline at one junction end may stem from a read error. The chain carries TRBV5-8 and TRBJ1-5, with 7 positions matching TRBD1. This CDR3 has 13 amino acids. Germline V gene lookup returns CDR1 SGHTS and CDR2 YDEGEE. CDR3 nucleotides: TGTGCCAGCAGCTCTGACAGGGCTCAGGCCCAGCATTTT. Residues: CASSSDRAQAQHF.

Worth noting for this clonotype: Here the CDR3 omits its conserved ending phenylalanine or tryptophan, so a read error is the likely source. CDR3 nucleotide sequence: TGTGCCAGTTCCTTGGGGGAGAGGGAGACCCAGTACTCA. It translates to CASSLGERETQYS. The rearrangement links TRBV11-2 to TRBJ2-5; either TRBD1 or TRBD2 may fit D (5 bases each). Germline V lookup: CDR1 SGHAT, CDR2 FQNNGV. The V end lost 9 bases, the J end lost 5 bases, and 16 bases lay between the germline ends. The CDR3 spans 13 residues.

As for this clonotype: A junction end diverges from the germline sequence, so it may reflect a read error. The V gene is TRBV11-2, the J gene TRBJ2-3; 9 bases map to TRBD2. The CDR3 is 16 amino acids. In germline, CDR1 is SGHAT, CDR2 FQNNGV. CDR3 coding DNA: TGCGTCAGGAGCCCCCCGACTAGCGGCAGCACAGATACGCAGTATTTT. Translation: CVRSPPTSGSTDTQYF. The full variable domain, completed using reference TRBV11-2 and TRBJ2-3, is EAGVAQSPRYKIIEKRQSVAFWCNPISGHATLYWYQQILGQGPKLLIQFQNNGVVDDSQLPKDRFSAERLKGVDSTLKIQPAKLEDSAVYLCVRSPPTSGSTDTQYFGPGTRLTVL.

Comment on this clonotype: A read error may produce the germline difference seen at one junction end. The chain joins TRBV6-5 to TRBJ2-3; 7 bases align to TRBD1. Germline CDR1 reads MNHEY; CDR2 reads SVGAGI. The CDR3 has 15 residues. The CDR3 DNA reads as TGTGCCAGCAGTTGCCGGGACAGAAGCATAGATACGCAGTATTTT. It is translated as CASSCRDRSIDTQYF.

A remark on this clonotype: A much larger clonotype is one base distant, so this may be a read error. The rearrangement links TRBV28 to TRBJ1-5; D might be TRBD1 (6 bases). The CDR3 is made up of 15 amino acids. Trimming pared 6 bases from V and 5 bases from J, leaving 17 bases between. The germline V gene has CDR1 MDHEN and CDR2 SYDVKM. CDR3 coding DNA: TGTGCCAGCAGGGACATGGGGACAAACGATCAGCCCCAGCATTTT. It yields the protein CASRDMGTNDQPQHF.

Note on this clonotype: The CDR3 does not close with the conserved phenylalanine or tryptophan, likely indicating a read error. The genes are TRBV28 and TRBJ2-7; TRBD2 might be the D (7 bases). The V gene's germline CDR1 is MDHEN and CDR2 SYDVKM. There are 15 residues in the CDR3. V lost 1 base and J 2 bases, leaving 12 bases between the germline ends. The CDR3 region has the DNA TGTGCCAGCAGTTTATCTTGCGGGGGCACCTACGAGCAGTACTCC. It yields the protein CASSLSCGGTYEQYS.

Points on this clonotype: A read error may produce the germline difference seen at one junction end. The V and J genes are TRBV6-1 and TRBJ2-7; no definite D call. This CDR3 region has 13 residues. Germline values: CDR1 MNHNS, CDR2 SASEGT. The CDR3 region is CASREWVLYEHYF. DNA of the CDR3: TGTGCCAGTAGAGAATGGGTTTTATACGAGCACTACTTC.

To note about this clonotype: This sequence may be a read error, since a much larger clone differs from it by one base. The chain carries TRBV24-1 and TRBJ1-2; no firm D call. Germline V CDR1 and CDR2: KGHDR, SFDVKD. This CDR3 has 14 residues. Trimming shortened V by 5 bases and J by 0 bases, and 9 bases separated the two germline ends. The CDR3 DNA reads as TGTGCCACCAGTGGTAGGTTAGCTAACTATGGCTACACCTTC. It encodes CATSGRLANYGYTF.

Comment on this clonotype: This may come from a read error, since a much larger clone is one base off. The chain employs TRBV7-9 and TRBJ2-3, with 9 bases aligning to TRBD2. There are 16 residues in the CDR3. CDR1 and CDR2 (germline): SEHNR, FQNEAQ (reference sequence). DNA of the CDR3: TGTGCCAGCAACTTAGCGGGAGCGGGACCCACAGATACGCAGTATTTT. Encoded protein: CASNLAGAGPTDTQYF.

Concerning this clonotype: As the CDR3 is not closed by the conserved phenylalanine or tryptophan, this likely results from a read error. CDR3 nucleotide sequence: TGTGCCAGCAGTGAAGAGCTGATGGTAGCTCACATTCAGTACATC. It is translated as CASSEELMVAHIQYI. V usage is TRBV6-1 and J usage is TRBJ2-4; the D is unclear. CDR3 length equals 15 residues. The V and J ends lost 1 base and 8 bases respectively, with 15 bases between them. Germline CDR1 MNHNS, CDR2 SASEGT.

This chain joins TRBV7-2 and TRBJ2-6; D gene ambiguous. V was shortened by 6 bases and J by 5 bases, with 14 bases between the two germline ends. CDR1 and CDR2 from the germline V gene are SGHTA and FQGNSA. The CDR3 has 15 amino acids. The CDR3 sequence is CASSLGERRANVLTF. CDR3 nucleotides: TGTGCCAGCAGTCTTGGGGAACGCCGGGCCAACGTCCTGACTTTC.

In the case of this clonotype: A much larger clonotype is one base distant, so this may be a read error. The chain is built from TRBV7-9 and TRBJ2-1; tentatively, D is TRBD2 (6 bases). The CDR3 is 15 residues long. Germline CDR1 SEHNR, CDR2 FQNEAQ (reference sequence). V was cut by 5 bases and J by 5 bases, with 16 bases left in between. CDR3 DNA sequence: TGTGCCAGCAGCCGTAGGGACTTCCGCCACAATGAGCAGTTCTTC. This gives the protein CASSRRDFRHNEQFF.

This clonotype has at least ten counts. V gene TRBV7-3 combines with J gene TRBJ1-3, with a tentative D call TRBD1 (5 bases). CDR3 size: 14 residues. The V gene's germline CDR1 is SGHTA and CDR2 FQGTGA. Trimming left V 3 bases short and J 0 bases short, with 6 bases between. CDR3 nucleotide sequence: TGTGCCAGCAGCTTCCAGGGCTCTGGAAACACCATATATTTT. It codes for CASSFQGSGNTIYF. Using reference TRBV7-3 and TRBJ1-3 for the parts outside the CDR3, the full variable domain is GAGVSQTPSNKVTEKGKYVELRCDPISGHTALYWYRQSLGQGPEFLIYFQGTGAADDSGLPNDRFFAVRPEGSVSTLKIQRTERGDSAVYLCASSFQGSGNTIYFGEGSWLTVV.

Points on this clonotype: It may be a read error: a sequence one base away is much more abundant. The gene calls are TRBV5-1 and TRBJ2-2, with D perhaps given as TRBD1 or TRBD2 (6 bases each). The CDR3 has 13 residues. From germline, CDR1 is SGHRS and CDR2 YFSETQ. In DNA, the CDR3 is TGCGCCAGCAGCAACAGGGAGGCCGGGGAGCTGTCTTTT. Its translation: CASSNREAGELSF.

Notes on this clonotype: At one end the junction does not follow the germline gene, possibly because of a read error. V is TRBV4-1 and J is TRBJ2-2, with 10 bases matching TRBD1. Germline lookup yields CDR1 MGHRA and CDR2 YSYEKL. This CDR3 comprises 15 residues. This CDR3 is CASSQGQGSTGKLFF. The DNA for the CDR3 is TGCGCCAGCAGCCAGGGACAGGGGAGCACCGGGAAGCTGTTTTTT.

The chain's CDR3 is CVNVLEDLRGHGQFF. The DNA for the CDR3 is TGTGTCAACGTACTAGAGGACCTCCGGGGACATGGGCAGTTCTTC. The chain uses TRBV11-2 and TRBJ2-1, with D possibly being TRBD1 (6 bases). The CDR3 sequence is 15 residues long. CDR1 is SGHAT, CDR2 FQNNGV, per germline.